This T cell receptor beta chain was found in a study of blood T cell repertoires in COVID-19. Method: immunoSEQ multiplex PCR; TCRdb's copy keeps in-frame clones and lacks some. The sample yields about 260,000 clones, roughly 80% seen once. This clone was counted a few times. With 4 bases clipped from V and 4 bases from J, the junction kept 11 bases outside the gene matches. The CDR3 spans 18 residues. The germline V gene has CDR1 SGHDN and CDR2 FVKESK. The sequence came from a young man with acute COVID-19. Sequencing used PBMCs or T cells enriched from blood (not recorded which). This chain uses TRBV14 with TRBJ2-6, with TRBD1 matching over 9 bases. The chain's CDR3 is CASSPRTGDPSGANVLTF. CDR3 DNA: TGTGCCAGCAGCCCGCGGACAGGGGATCCCTCCGGGGCCAACGTCCTGACTTTC.